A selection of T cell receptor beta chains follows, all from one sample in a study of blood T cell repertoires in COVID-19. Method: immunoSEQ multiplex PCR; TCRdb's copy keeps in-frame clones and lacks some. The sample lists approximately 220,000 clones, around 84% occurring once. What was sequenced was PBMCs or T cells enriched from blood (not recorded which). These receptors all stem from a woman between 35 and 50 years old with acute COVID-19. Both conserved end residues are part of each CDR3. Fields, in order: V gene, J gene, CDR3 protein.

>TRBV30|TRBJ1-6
CARSRGNSPLHF
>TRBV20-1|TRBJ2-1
CSALSHNGVFF
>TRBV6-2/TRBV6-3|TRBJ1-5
CASSARGGNQPQHF
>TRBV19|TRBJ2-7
CASMATPGSLEGYEQYF
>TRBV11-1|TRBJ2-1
CASSLVASGSIKQFF
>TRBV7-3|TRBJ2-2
CASSAGLATGELFF
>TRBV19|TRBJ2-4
CASSTTGTGNLMGKNIQYF
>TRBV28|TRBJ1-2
CASSLRRGRGYTF
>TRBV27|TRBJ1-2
CASSDRVGVGGYGYTF
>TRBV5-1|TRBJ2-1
CASSFNRGTYNEQFF
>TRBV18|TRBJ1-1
CASSPPWGQGRVIEDTEAFF
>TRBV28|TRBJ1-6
CASRGGPANSPLHF
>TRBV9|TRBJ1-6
CASSPRGGEGYSPLHF
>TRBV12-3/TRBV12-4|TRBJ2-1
CASSLSYSEQFF
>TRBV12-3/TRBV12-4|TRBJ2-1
CASSGDREGKQFF
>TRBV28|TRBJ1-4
CASSPDSRTNEKLFF
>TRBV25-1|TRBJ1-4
CASSEGAAGVEKLFF
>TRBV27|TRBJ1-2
CASSLRQGAAGYTF
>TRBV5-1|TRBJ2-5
CASSLDVGSQETQYF